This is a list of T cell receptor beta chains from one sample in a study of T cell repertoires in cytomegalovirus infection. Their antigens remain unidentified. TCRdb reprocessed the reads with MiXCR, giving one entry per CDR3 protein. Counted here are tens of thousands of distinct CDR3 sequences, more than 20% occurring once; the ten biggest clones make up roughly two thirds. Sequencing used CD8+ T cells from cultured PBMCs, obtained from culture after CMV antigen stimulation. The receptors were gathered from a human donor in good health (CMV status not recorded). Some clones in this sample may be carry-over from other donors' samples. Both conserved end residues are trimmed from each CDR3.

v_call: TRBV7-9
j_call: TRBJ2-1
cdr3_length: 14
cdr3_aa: ASSSYSGGGRNEQF

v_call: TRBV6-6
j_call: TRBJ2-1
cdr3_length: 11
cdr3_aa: ASSYLVRSEQF

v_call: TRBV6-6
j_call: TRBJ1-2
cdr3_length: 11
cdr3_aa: ASSYSIGYGYT

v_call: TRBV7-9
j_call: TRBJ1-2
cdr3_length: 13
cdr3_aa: ASSLIGQGNGGYT

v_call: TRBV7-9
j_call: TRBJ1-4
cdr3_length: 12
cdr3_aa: ASTPGGATEKLF

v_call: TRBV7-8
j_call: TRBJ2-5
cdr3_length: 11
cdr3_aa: ASSLEGQETQY

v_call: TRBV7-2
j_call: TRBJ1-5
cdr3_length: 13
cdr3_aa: ASSLDGVGAQPQH

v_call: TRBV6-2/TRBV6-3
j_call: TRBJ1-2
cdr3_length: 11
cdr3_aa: ASSPGQGHGYT

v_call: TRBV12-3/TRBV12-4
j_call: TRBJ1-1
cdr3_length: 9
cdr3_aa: AQEALSEAF

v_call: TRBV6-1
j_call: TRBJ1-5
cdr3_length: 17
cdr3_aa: ASSGKGPGGTLGRQPQH

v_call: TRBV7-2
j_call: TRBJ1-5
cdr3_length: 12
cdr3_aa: ASSPAGTGEAQH

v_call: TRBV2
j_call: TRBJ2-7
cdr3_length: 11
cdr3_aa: ASNTGTGPEQY

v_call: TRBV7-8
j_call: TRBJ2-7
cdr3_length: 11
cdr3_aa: ASSFSVSYEQY

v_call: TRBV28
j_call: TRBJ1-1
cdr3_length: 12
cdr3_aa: ASQDPGRNTEAF

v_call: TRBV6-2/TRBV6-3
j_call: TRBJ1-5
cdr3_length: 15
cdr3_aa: ASSYFTWTGGNQPQH

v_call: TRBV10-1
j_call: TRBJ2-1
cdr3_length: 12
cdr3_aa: ASSDSTGMNEQF

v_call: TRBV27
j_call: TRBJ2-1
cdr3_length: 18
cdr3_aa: ASSFFPLAGALSSYNEQF

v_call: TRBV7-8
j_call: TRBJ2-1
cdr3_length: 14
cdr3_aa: ASSLAGASSYNEQF

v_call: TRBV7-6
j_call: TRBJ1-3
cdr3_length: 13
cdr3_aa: ASSAWAQAGNTIY

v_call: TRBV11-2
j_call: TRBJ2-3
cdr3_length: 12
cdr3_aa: ASSFRASSDTQY

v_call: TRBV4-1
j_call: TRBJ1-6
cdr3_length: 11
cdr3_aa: ASSHLNGAALH

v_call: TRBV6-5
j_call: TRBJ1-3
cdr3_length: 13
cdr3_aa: ASSYSTGSGNTIY

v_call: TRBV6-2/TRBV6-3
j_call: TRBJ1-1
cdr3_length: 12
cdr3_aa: ASSIRILNTEAF

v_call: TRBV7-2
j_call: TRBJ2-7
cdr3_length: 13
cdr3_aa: ASSLEPDSTYEQY

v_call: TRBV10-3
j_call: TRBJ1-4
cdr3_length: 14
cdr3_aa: AISEFRGESDEKLF

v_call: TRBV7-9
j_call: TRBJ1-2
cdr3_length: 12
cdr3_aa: ASSLLTGYYGYT